Described below is a single T cell receptor (beta chain) sequence and its context. Here immunoSEQ multiplex PCR was the method, and the copy in TCRdb shows in-frame clones only, minus some. The data contain about 52,000 clones, roughly nine tenths of them singletons. This record belongs to a study of OX40 agonist ivuxolimab in advanced cancers. Germline CDR1 and CDR2: LGHNA and YSLEER. The junction had 5 bases not matched to a gene; V was cut back by 3 bases and J by 4 bases. This CDR3 is 14 amino acids long. The sequence came from an adult with an advanced solid tumor such as melanoma, head and neck, liver or kidney cancer. The material sequenced was CD4+ or CD8+ T cells sorted from blood, taken in a trial of the OX40 agonist ivuxolimab. The chain combines TRBV4-3 with TRBJ1-1; TRBD1 matches 7 bases. In DNA form, the CDR3 reads TGCGCCAGCAGCCATTCCGCAGGGGGCACTGAAGCTTTCTTT. The encoded protein is CASSHSAGGTEAFF.